This T cell receptor beta chain was found in a study of shared clonotypes between healthy human individuals. Trimming at V came to 4 bases and at J to 5 bases, leaving 12 bases not matched to a gene. CDR1 is MNHEY, CDR2 SMNVEV, per germline (reference sequence). CDR3 length: 17 amino acids. This clone was recorded only once. Only in-frame clones appear in the TCRdb table, and some are missing; sequencing was by immunoSEQ multiplex PCR. The table includes about 610,000 clones, around 97% detected once. The TCR sequence derives from a woman in her 30s in good health. This chain uses TRBV27 with TRBJ2-1; 9 bases are a match to TRBD2. Sequencing input: naive CD4+ T cells sorted from blood. Subset: CD45RA+ positively selected. CDR3 loop: CASSSPRGAGGNNEQFF. DNA for the CDR3: TGTGCCAGCAGTTCGCCCAGAGGAGCGGGAGGTAACAATGAGCAGTTCTTC.